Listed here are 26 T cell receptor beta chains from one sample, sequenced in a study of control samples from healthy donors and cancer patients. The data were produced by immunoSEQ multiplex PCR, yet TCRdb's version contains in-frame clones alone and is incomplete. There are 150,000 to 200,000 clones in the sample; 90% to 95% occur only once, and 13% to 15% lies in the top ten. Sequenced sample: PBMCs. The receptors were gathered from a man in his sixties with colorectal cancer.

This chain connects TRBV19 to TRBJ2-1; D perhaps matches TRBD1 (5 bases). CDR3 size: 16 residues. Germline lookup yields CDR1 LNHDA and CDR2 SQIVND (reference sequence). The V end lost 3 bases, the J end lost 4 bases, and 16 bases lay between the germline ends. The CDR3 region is CASSITRQRDYNEQFF. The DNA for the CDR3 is TGTGCCAGTAGTATTACCCGACAGCGCGATTACAATGAGCAGTTCTTC.

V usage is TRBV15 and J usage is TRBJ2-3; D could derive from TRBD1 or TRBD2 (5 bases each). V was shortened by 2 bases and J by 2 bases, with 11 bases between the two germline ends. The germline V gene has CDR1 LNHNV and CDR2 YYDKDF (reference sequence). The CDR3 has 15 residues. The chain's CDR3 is CATSRSRDPTDTQYF. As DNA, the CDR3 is TGTGCCACCAGCAGATCCCGGGACCCCACAGATACGCAGTATTTT.

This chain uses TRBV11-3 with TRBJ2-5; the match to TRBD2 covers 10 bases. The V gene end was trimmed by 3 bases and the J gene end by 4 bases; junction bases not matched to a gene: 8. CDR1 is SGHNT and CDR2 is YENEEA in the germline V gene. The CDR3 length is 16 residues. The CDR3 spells CASSFSTSGLRETQYF. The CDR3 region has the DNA TGTGCCAGCAGCTTCTCGACTAGCGGGCTACGAGAGACCCAGTACTTC.

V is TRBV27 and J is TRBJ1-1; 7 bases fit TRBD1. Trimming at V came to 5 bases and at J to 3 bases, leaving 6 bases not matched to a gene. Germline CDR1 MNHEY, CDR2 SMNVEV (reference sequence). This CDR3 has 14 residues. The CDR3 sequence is CASSGGQLDTEAFF. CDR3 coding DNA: TGTGCCAGCAGTGGGGGACAGTTGGACACTGAAGCTTTCTTT.

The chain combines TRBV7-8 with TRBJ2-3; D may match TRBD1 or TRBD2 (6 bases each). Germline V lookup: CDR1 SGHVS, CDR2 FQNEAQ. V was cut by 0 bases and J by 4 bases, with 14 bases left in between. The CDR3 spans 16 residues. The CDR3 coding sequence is TGTGCCAGCAGCTTAGCCGGGGGCCTAGGGGCAGATACGCAGTATTTT. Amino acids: CASSLAGGLGADTQYF.

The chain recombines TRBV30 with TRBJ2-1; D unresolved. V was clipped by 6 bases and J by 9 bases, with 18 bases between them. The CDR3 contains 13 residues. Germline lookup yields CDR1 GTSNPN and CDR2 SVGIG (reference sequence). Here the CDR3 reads CACAQANKGEQFF. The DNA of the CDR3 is TGTGCCTGTGCCCAAGCGAATAAGGGTGAGCAGTTCTTC.

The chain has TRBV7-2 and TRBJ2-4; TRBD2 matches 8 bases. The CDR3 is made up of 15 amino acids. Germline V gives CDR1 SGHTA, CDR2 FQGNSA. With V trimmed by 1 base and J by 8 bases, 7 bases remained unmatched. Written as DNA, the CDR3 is TGTGCCAGCAGCTTAGGACCGGGGGGGCAGTACATTCAGTACTTC. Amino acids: CASSLGPGGQYIQYF.

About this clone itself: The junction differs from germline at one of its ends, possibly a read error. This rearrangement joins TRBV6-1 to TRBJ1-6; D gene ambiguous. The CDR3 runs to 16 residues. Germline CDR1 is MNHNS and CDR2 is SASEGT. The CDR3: CASSEALWAAGLPLHF. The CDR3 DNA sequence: TGTGCCAGCAGCGAAGCTTTGTGGGCAGCGGGTCTACCCCTCCACTTT.

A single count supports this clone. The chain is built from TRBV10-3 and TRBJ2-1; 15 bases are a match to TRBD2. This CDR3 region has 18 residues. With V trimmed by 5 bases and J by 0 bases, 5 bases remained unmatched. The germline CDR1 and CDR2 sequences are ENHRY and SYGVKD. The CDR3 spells CAISRGTSGGSSYNEQFF. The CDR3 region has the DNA TGTGCCATCAGTCGTGGGACTAGCGGGGGGAGCTCCTACAATGAGCAGTTCTTC.

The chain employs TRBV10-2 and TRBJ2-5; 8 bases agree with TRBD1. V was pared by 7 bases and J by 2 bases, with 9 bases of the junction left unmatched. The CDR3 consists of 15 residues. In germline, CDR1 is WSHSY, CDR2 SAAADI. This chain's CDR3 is CASIVGTGNQETQYF. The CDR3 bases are TGCGCCAGCATCGTAGGGACAGGAAATCAAGAGACCCAGTACTTC.

Written as DNA, the CDR3 is TGTGCCAGCAGCTTACTTTGGACGGCGGCCTATGGCTACACCTTC. It is translated as CASSLLWTAAYGYTF. The rearrangement joins TRBV7-9 to TRBJ1-2; D is undetermined. Deletions cut 2 bases from V and 4 bases from J, with 14 bases between. CDR1 is SEHNR, CDR2 FQNEAQ, per germline (reference sequence). This CDR3 has 15 residues.

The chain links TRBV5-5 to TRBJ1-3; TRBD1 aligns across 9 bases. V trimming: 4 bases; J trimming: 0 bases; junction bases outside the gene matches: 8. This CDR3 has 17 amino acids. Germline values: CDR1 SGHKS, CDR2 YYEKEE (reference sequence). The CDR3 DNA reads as TGTGCCAGCAGCATAGGACAGGGGATCTTCTCTGGAAACACCATATATTTT. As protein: CASSIGQGIFSGNTIYF.

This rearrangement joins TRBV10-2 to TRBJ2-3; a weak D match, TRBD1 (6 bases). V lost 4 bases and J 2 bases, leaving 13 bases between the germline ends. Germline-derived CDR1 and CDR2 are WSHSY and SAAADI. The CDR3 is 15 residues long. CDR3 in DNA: TGCGCCAGCAGTGTGAAAGGGGGACCCACAGATACGCAGTATTTT. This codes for CASSVKGGPTDTQYF.

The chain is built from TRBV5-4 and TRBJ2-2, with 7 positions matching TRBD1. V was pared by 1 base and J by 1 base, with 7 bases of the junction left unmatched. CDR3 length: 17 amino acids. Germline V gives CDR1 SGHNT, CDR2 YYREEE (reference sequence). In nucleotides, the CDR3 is TGTGCCAGCAGCTTGATAGGGGGCGCAGGGAACACCGGGGAGCTGTTTTTT. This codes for CASSLIGGAGNTGELFF. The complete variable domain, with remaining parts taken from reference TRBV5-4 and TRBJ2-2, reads ETGVTQSPTHLIKTRGQQVTLRCSSQSGHNTVSWYQQALGQGPQFIFQYYREEENGRGNFPPRFSGLQFPNYSSELNVNALELDDSALYLCASSLIGGAGNTGELFFGEGSRLTVL.

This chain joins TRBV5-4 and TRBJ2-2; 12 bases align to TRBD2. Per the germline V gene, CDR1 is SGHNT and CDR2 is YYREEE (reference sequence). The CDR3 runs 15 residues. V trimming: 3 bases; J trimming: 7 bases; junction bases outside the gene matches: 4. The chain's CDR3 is CASSSSGGAIGELFF. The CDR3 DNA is TGTGCCAGCAGCTCTAGCGGGGGGGCTATCGGGGAGCTGTTTTTT.

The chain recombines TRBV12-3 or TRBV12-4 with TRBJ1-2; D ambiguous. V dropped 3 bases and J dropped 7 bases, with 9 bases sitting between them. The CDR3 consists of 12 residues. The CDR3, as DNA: TGTGCCAGCAGTTTCCCGCCTGTTGGCTACACCTTC. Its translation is CASSFPPVGYTF.

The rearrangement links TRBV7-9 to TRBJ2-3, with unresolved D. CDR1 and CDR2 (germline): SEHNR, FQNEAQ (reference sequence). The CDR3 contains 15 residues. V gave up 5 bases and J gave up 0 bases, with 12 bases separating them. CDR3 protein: CASSPSFPSTDTQYF. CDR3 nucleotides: TGTGCCAGCAGCCCCTCGTTTCCAAGCACAGATACGCAGTATTTT.

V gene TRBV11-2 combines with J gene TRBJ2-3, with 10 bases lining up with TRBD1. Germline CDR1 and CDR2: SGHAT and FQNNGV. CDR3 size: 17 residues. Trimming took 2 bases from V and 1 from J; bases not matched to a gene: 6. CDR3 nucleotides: TGTGCCAGCAGCTTATTGGGCGGGACAGGGGGCACAGATACGCAGTATTTT. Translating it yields CASSLLGGTGGTDTQYF.

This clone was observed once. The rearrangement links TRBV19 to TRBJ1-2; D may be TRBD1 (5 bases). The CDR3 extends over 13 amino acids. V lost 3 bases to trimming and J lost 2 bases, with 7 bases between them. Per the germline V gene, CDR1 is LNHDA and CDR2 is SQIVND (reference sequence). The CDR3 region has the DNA TGTGCCAGTAGTATGGGGGAAAACTATGGCTACACCTTC. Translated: CASSMGENYGYTF.

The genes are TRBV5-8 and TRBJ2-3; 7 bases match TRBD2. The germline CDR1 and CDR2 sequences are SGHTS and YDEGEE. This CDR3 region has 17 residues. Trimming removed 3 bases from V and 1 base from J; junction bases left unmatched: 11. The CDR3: CASSSLLSGWGTDTQYF. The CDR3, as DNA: TGTGCCAGCAGCTCCCTCCTTAGCGGGTGGGGCACAGATACGCAGTATTTT.

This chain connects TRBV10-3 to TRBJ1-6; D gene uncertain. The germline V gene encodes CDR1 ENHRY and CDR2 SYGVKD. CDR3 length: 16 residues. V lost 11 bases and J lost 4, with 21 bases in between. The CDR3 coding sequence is TGTGCCCTCAAGAAGAATACGCCAAATTATAATTCACCCCTCCACTTT. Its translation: CALKKNTPNYNSPLHF.

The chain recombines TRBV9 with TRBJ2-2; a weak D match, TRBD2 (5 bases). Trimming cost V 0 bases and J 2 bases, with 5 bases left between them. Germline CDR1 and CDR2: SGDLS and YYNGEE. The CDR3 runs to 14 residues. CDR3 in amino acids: CASSVAGNTGELFF. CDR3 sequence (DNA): TGTGCCAGCAGCGTAGCGGGAAACACCGGGGAGCTGTTTTTT.

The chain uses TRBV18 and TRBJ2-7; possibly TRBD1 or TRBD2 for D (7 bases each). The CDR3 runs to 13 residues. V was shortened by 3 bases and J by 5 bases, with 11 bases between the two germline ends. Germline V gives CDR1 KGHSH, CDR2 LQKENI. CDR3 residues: CASSPSGGDEQYF. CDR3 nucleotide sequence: TGTGCCAGCTCACCGTCAGGGGGGGACGAGCAGTACTTC.

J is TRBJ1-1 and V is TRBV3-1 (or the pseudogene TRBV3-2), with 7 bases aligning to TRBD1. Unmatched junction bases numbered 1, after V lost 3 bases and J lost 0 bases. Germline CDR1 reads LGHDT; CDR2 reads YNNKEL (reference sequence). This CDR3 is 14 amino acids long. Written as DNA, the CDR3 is TGTGCCAGCAGCCACAGGGGGATGAACACTGAAGCTTTCTTT. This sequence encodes CASSHRGMNTEAFF.

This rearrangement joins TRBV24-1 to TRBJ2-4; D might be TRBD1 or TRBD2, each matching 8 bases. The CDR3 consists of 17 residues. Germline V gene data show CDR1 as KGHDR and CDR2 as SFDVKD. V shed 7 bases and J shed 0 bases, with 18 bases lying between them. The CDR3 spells CATSPGRDRLAKNIQYF. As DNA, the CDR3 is TGTGCCACCAGCCCCGGGAGGGACAGGTTAGCCAAAAACATTCAGTACTTC.

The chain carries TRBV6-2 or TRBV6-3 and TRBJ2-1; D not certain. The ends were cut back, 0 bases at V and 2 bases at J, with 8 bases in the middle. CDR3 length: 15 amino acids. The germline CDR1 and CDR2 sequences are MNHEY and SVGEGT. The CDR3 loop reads CASSYSGRPYNEQFF. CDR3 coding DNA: TGTGCCAGCAGTTACTCAGGGCGACCCTACAATGAGCAGTTCTTC.